Listed below are T cell receptor beta chains from one sample, sequenced in a study of cytomegalovirus exposure and HLA in healthy donors. The protocol was immunoSEQ multiplex PCR, while the TCRdb copy is restricted to in-frame clones and leaves out a portion. This sample's table has 100,000 to 150,000 clones. The source material was PBMCs. The receptors come from a woman in her thirties or forties in good health and CMV-seropositive. CDR3s include the opening cysteine and the closing phenylalanine or tryptophan. D genes are given only for firm matches.

V	J	D	DNA	CDR3
TRBV7-9	TRBJ1-2	TRBD1	TGTGCCAGCAGCTTCACGGGACAGGGAAATAAAGGCTACACCTTC	CASSFTGQGNKGYTF
TRBV9	TRBJ2-4	TRBD2	TGTGCCAGCAGCGTAGACACTAGCGGGAGTTCCAAAAACATTCAGTACTTC	CASSVDTSGSSKNIQYF
TRBV27	TRBJ1-2	TRBD1	TGTGCCAGCAGCCCAGACAGGGGTAACCTCTATGGCTACACCTTC	CASSPDRGNLYGYTF
TRBV9	TRBJ1-4	NA	TGTGCCAGCAGCGTAGCTTGGGCCCCCGATGAAAAACTGTTTTTT	CASSVAWAPDEKLFF
TRBV7-9	TRBJ1-5	TRBD1	TGTGCCAGCAGCTTAGCCCTTCCACAGGGGAATCAGCCCCAGCATTTT	CASSLALPQGNQPQHF
TRBV28	TRBJ2-7	NA	TGTGCCAGCAGTTTATATAACTACGAGCAGTACTTC	CASSLYNYEQYF
TRBV6-1	TRBJ1-5	NA	TGTGCCAGCAGTACGACTTACGGAGGGTTAGAGGACGGGCATTTT	CASSTTYGGLEDGHF
TRBV7-6	TRBJ2-1	TRBD1	TGTGCCAGCAGCTTAGGCATGTTTAGGACAGGGGGCAATGAGCAGTTCTTC	CASSLGMFRTGGNEQFF
TRBV5-4	TRBJ2-2	NA	TGTGCCAGCAGCCCCGGTGGTAGCATTCCCGGGAAGCTGTTTTTT	CASSPGGSIPGKLFF
TRBV7-9	TRBJ1-2	TRBD1	TGTGCCAGCAGCTTTATGGGGCAGGGGGCGAGTTATGGCTACACCTTC	CASSFMGQGASYGYTF
TRBV9	TRBJ2-3	NA	TGTGCCAGCAGCGTAGGTAGCTCAGATACGCAGTATTTT	CASSVGSSDTQYF
TRBV27	TRBJ1-5	TRBD1	TGTGCCAGCAGTCTGACAGGGGGCAGGGTCAATCAGCCCCAGCATTTT	CASSLTGGRVNQPQHF
TRBV5-1	TRBJ2-1	TRBD2	TGCGCCAGCAGCTTGGGACTAGCGGGAGCAACCTACAATGAGCAGTTCTTC	CASSLGLAGATYNEQFF
TRBV7-9	TRBJ2-1	NA	TGTGCCAGCAGCTTAGCCTTGGGGAGCTCCTACAATGAGCAGTTCTTC	CASSLALGSSYNEQFF
TRBV2	TRBJ2-7	TRBD1	TGTGCCAGCAGTGAAGAGAGGACAGGGATTACCTACGAGCAGTACTTC	CASSEERTGITYEQYF
TRBV5-1	TRBJ2-7	NA	TGCGCCAGCAGCTTGGAGCCCGAGGTGCCCTACGAGCAGTACTTC	CASSLEPEVPYEQYF
TRBV19	TRBJ2-1	NA	TGTGCCAGTAGTGTAGGGAGCTCCTACAATGAGCAGTTCTTC	CASSVGSSYNEQFF
TRBV7-3	TRBJ2-3	NA	TGTGCCAGCAGCTTCGGAGGTTCGGGAACCCCGCAGTATTTT	CASSFGGSGTPQYF
TRBV7-2	TRBJ2-5	TRBD2	TGTGCCAGCAGCTTAAGACTAGCGGGCATATTCTTTCAAGAGACCCAGTACTTC	CASSLRLAGIFFQETQYF
TRBV10-1	TRBJ2-7	TRBD1	TGCGCCAGCGCCCGGGACAGGGGTCTCGACGAGCAGTACTTC	CASARDRGLDEQYF
TRBV28	TRBJ1-5	NA	TGTGCCAGCAGTTTAGTAGCCGCCTGGGGCAATCGGCCCCAGCATTTT	CASSLVAAWGNRPQHF
TRBV7-2	TRBJ2-2	TRBD2	TGTGCCAGCAGCTTCGCAGCTAGCGGGAGTCCGGACACCGGGGAGCTGTTTTTT	CASSFAASGSPDTGELFF
TRBV5-6	TRBJ2-2	NA	TGTGCCAGCATCAATAGGCGCGTATGGGGCGTAGCGAACACCGGGGAGCTGTTTTTT	CASINRRVWGVANTGELFF
TRBV28	TRBJ1-2	NA	TGTGCCAGCAATAAATTTGGCTTGGAGAGTGGCTACACCTTC	CASNKFGLESGYTF
TRBV15	TRBJ1-4	NA	TGTGCCACCAGCAGAGATCGGGGAACTAATGAAAAACTGTTTTTT	CATSRDRGTNEKLFF
TRBV29-1	TRBJ2-2	TRBD1	TGCAGCGTCAAGACAGGGCCGGGGGAGCTGTTTTTT	CSVKTGPGELFF
TRBV19	TRBJ1-5	NA	TGTGCCAGTAGTATAGTGGGGGCGAATCAGCCCCAGCATTTT	CASSIVGANQPQHF
TRBV14	TRBJ1-1	TRBD1	TGTGCCAGCAGCCAAATTGTCAGGGACAGTGAAGCTTTCTTT	CASSQIVRDSEAFF
TRBV5-4	TRBJ1-5	NA	TGTGCCAGCAGCTCGTTTGGCCAGCCCCAGCATTTT	CASSSFGQPQHF
TRBV7-6	TRBJ2-7	TRBD1	TGTGCCAGCAGCTTACGACAGGGCTACGAGCAGTACTTC	CASSLRQGYEQYF
TRBV25-1	TRBJ1-5	NA	TGTGCCAGCGCCGGACCGGGGGTGGGCAATCAGCCCCAGCATTTT	CASAGPGVGNQPQHF
TRBV9	TRBJ1-2	NA	TGTGCCAGCAGCGAAGCCCTACGGTCCGGCTACACCTTC	CASSEALRSGYTF
TRBV28	TRBJ2-2	TRBD2	TGTGCCAGCAGTTTAGACCCACGTGGCGGGGGCGGGGAGCTGTTTTTT	CASSLDPRGGGGELFF
TRBV2	TRBJ2-7	TRBD2	TGTGCCAGCAAGGATGGGACTAGCGGTCCCTACGAGCAGTACTTC	CASKDGTSGPYEQYF
TRBV7-3	TRBJ2-5	NA	TGTGCCAGCAGCTTGCGCAGCGGAGGACCTCAAGAGACCCAGTACTTC	CASSLRSGGPQETQYF
TRBV6-5	TRBJ2-7	NA	TGTGCCAGCAGTTACGAAAGGGAGGTCCACGAGCAGTACTTC	CASSYEREVHEQYF
TRBV9	TRBJ2-7	TRBD1	TGTGCCAGCAGCGGCCGACAGGGGGGTCTCTACGAGCAGTACTTC	CASSGRQGGLYEQYF
TRBV28	TRBJ1-5	TRBD1	TGTGCCAGCTACGAGGGGGCAGAGGGCAATCAGCCCCAGCATTTT	CASYEGAEGNQPQHF
TRBV5-4	TRBJ2-5	TRBD1	TGTGCCAGCAGCGGGACAGGGGGAGAGACCCAGTACTTC	CASSGTGGETQYF
TRBV19	TRBJ2-1	TRBD1	TGTGCCAGTAGTATATATTACCGGTCGACAGGGTCCGTCTATGAGCAGTTCTTC	CASSIYYRSTGSVYEQFF
TRBV5-1	TRBJ2-5	NA	TGCGCCAGCAGCTCCCTCCCCCCAGGCCGTCTCGAAGAGACCCAGTACTTC	CASSSLPPGRLEETQYF
TRBV9	TRBJ2-1	NA	TGTGCCAGCAGCTTGGGTGGGGGCGGTAATGAGCAGTTCTTC	CASSLGGGGNEQFF
TRBV10-3	TRBJ2-2	TRBD2	TGTGCCATCAGTGAGTCGATCCTAGCGGGTATGACCGGGGAGCTGTTTTTT	CAISESILAGMTGELFF
TRBV7-8	TRBJ2-7	TRBD2	TGTGCCAGCAGCTTAGCCCTAGCGGGAGTGGACGAGCAGTACTTC	CASSLALAGVDEQYF